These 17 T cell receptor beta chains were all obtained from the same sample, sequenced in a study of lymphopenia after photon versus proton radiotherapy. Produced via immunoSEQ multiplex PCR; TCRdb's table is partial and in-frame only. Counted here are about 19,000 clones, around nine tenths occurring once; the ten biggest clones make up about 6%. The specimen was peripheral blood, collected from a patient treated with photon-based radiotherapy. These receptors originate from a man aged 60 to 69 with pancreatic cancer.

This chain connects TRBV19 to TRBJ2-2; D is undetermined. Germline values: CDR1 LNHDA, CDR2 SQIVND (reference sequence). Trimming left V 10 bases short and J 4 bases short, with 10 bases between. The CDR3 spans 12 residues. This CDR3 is CATYRVTGELFF. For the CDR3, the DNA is TGTGCCACCTATCGGGTCACCGGGGAGCTGTTTTTT.

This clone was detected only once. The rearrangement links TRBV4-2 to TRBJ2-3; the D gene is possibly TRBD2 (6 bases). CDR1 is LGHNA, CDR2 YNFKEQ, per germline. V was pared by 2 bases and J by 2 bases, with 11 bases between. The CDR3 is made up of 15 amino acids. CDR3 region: CASSQLGGDTDTQYF. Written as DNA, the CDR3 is TGTGCCAGCAGCCAACTCGGGGGAGACACAGATACGCAGTATTTT.

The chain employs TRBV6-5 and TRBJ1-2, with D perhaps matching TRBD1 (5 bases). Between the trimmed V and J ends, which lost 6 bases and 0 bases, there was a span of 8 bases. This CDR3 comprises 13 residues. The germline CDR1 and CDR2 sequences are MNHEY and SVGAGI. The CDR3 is CASSQTANYGYTF. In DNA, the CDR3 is TGTGCCAGCAGCCAGACAGCTAACTATGGCTACACCTTC.

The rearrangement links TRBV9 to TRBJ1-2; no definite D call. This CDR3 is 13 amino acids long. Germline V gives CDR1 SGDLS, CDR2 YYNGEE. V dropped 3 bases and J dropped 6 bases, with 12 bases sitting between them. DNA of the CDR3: TGTGCCAGCAGCGCCTTTTCGCTGGATGGCTACACCTTC. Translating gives CASSAFSLDGYTF.

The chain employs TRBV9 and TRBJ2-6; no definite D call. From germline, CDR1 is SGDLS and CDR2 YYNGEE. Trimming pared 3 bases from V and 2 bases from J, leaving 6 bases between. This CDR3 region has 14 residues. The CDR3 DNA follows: TGTGCCAGCAGCGCGGCAGCTGGGGCCAACGTCCTGACTTTC. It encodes CASSAAAGANVLTF.

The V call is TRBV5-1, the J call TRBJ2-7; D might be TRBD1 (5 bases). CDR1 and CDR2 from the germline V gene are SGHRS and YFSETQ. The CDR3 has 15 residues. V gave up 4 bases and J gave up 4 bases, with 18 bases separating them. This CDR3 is CASSRTGPQGYEQYF. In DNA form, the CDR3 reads TGCGCCAGCAGCAGAACCGGGCCCCAGGGTTACGAGCAGTACTTC.

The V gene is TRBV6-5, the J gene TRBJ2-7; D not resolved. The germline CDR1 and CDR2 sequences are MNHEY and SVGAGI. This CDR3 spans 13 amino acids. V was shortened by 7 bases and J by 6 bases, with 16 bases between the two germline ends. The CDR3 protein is CASTDPEGSEQYF. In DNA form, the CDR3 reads TGTGCCAGCACCGACCCAGAAGGTTCCGAGCAGTACTTC.

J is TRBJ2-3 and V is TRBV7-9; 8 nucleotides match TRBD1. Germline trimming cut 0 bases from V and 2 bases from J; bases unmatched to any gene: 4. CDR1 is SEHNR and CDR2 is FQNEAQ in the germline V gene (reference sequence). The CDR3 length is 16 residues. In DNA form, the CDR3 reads TGTGCCAGCAGCTTAGCTGGGACAGGTGACACAGATACGCAGTATTTT. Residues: CASSLAGTGDTDTQYF. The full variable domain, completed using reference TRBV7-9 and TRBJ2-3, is DTGVSQNPRHKITKRGQNVTFRCDPISEHNRLYWYRQTLGQGPEFLTYFQNEAQLEKSRLLSDRFSAERPKGSFSTLEIQRTEQGDSAMYLCASSLAGTGDTDTQYFGPGTRLTVL.

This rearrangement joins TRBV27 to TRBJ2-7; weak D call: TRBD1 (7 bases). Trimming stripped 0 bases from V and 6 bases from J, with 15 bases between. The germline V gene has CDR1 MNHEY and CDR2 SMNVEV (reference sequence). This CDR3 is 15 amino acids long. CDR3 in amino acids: CASSLSPRQGLEQYF. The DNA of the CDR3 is TGTGCCAGCAGTTTATCCCCCCGACAGGGACTCGAGCAGTACTTC.

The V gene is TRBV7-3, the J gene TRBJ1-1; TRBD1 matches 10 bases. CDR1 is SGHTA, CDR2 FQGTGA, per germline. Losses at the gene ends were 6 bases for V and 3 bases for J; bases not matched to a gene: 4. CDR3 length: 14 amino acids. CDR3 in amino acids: CASREGQGYTEAFF. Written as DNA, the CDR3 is TGTGCCAGCAGGGAGGGACAGGGGTACACTGAAGCTTTCTTT. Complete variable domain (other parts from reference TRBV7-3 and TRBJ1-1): GAGVSQTPSNKVTEKGKYVELRCDPISGHTALYWYRQSLGQGPEFLIYFQGTGAADDSGLPNDRFFAVRPEGSVSTLKIQRTERGDSAVYLCASREGQGYTEAFFGQGTRLTVV.

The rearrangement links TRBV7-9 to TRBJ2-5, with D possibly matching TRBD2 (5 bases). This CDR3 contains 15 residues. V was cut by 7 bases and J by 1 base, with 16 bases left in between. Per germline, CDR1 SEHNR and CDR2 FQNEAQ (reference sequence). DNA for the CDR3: TGTGCCAGCACCATCGGAGCGGTCGCCCAAGAGACCCAGTACTTC. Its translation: CASTIGAVAQETQYF.

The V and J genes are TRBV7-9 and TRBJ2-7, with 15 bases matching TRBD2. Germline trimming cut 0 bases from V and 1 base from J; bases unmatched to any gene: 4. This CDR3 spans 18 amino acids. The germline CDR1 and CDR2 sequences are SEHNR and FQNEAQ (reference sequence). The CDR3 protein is CASSLAGTSGGLSYEQYF. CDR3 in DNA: TGTGCCAGCAGCTTAGCAGGGACTAGCGGGGGGTTGTCCTACGAGCAGTACTTC.

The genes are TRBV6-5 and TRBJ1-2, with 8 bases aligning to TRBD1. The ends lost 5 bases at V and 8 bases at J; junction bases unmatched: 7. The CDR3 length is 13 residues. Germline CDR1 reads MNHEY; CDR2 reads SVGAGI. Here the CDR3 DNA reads TGTGCCAGCAGTCCGACAGGGGCAGAGGGCTACACCTTC. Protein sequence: CASSPTGAEGYTF.

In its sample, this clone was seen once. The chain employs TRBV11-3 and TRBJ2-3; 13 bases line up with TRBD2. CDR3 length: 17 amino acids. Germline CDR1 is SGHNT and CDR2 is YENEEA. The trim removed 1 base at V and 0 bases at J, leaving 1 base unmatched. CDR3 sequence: CASSLGTSGGSTDTQYF. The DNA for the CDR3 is TGTGCCAGCAGCTTAGGGACTAGCGGGGGTAGCACAGATACGCAGTATTTT.

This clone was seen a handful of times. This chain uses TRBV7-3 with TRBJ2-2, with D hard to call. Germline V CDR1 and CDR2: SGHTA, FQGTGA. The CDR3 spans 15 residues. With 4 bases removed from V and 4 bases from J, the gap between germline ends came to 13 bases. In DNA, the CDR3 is TGTGCCAGCAGCTCATCTGTACCGAGCACCGGGGAGCTGTTTTTT. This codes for CASSSSVPSTGELFF.

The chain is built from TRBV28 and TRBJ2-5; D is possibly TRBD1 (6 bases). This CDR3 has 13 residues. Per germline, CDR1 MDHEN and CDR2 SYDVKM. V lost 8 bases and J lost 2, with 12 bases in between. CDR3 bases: TGTGCCAGCGGACAGACAGTACAAGAGACCCAGTACTTC. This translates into CASGQTVQETQYF.

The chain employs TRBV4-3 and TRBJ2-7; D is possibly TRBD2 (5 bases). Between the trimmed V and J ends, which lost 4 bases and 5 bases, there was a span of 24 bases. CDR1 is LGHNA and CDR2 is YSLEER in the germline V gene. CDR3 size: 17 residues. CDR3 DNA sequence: TGCGCCAGCAGCCCTCACCGGAGACAAGCACCCGGGGACGAGCAGTACTTC. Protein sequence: CASSPHRRQAPGDEQYF.